This T cell receptor beta chain was sequenced for a study of CD4 T cells in relation to SARS-CoV-2 and coronaviruses. Study in general: PBMCs were cultured with antigen for nine to eleven days before TCR beta sequencing. Controls used an HIV-1 Nef peptide pool or no peptide.

Generated by immunoSEQ multiplex PCR, the TCRdb table keeps only in-frame clones and is missing some. The table lists under 20,000 clones, over 75% of them singletons. The unexposed donors gave CD4+ T cells in about 2011-2019, prior to COVID-19. After about 10 days of culture, CD4+ T cells were isolated. Testing used SARS-CoV-2 S/N and four cold-coronavirus spikes on unexposed-donor CD4+ T cells, cells permitting. The CDR3 spans 16 residues. Germline assignment: CDR1 MGHRA and CDR2 YSYEKL. Trimming pared 3 bases from V and 2 bases from J, leaving 14 bases between. About this clone itself: Its target is not known.

Sequenced sample: CD4+ T cells from PBMCs, cultured in vitro. J is TRBJ2-1 and V is TRBV4-1, with D hard to call. The sequence derives from a human donor in good health. The CDR3 DNA is TGCGCCAGCAGCCAGTCGGCCCTCGGGCCCTACAATGAGCAGTTCTTC. This sequence encodes CASSQSALGPYNEQFF.